This is a list of T cell receptor beta chains from one sample in a study of Graves' ophthalmopathy and Graves' hyperthyroidism. TCRdb fed the multiplex PCR reads into MiXCR, producing one record per CDR3 protein. The sample has about 550,000 distinct CDR3 sequences, under 40% seen once. Material: peripheral blood or thyroid tissue (not recorded which). All receptors come from an adult man with Graves' hyperthyroidism. The CDR3 runs from the conserved cysteine through the conserved F or W. A D gene is named only where the DNA matches it firmly. Where a row states a size, it is once, few, many or the class of an expanded clone; other rows omit it.

>TRBV7-9|once|TRBJ2-7|.
TGTGCCAGCAGTTTAGTGGGGGCGAGTGAGCAGTACTTC
CASSLVGASEQYF
>TRBV7-9|many|TRBJ1-1|.
TGTGCCAGCAGCTTATTATCAGGAGAAGCTTTCTTT
CASSLLSGEAFF
>TRBV2|many|TRBJ1-2|.
TGTGCCAGCATTGTTACAGCTGGGGGCTACACCTTC
CASIVTAGGYTF
>TRBV29-1|.|TRBJ2-1|TRBD1
TGCAGCGTTGAAGGGACAGGCTTCAATGAGCAGTTCTTC
CSVEGTGFNEQFF
>TRBV7-6|few|TRBJ1-5|TRBD1
TGTGCCAGCAGCTTAAATGGGGGACAGGGGGCCGATCAGCCCCAGCATTTT
CASSLNGGQGADQPQHF
>TRBV7-9|many|TRBJ2-5|.
TGTGCCAGCAGCTTACACATCGGGGAGACCCAGTACTTC
CASSLHIGETQYF
>TRBV7-8|.|TRBJ2-5|.
TGTGCCAGTAGCCTTGACCCAACGGGGGAGACCCAGTACTTC
CASSLDPTGETQYF
>TRBV7-9|.|TRBJ2-1|TRBD2
TGTGCCAGCAGCTTTGGCGCCGGGAGGCTACACAATGAGCAGTTCTTC
CASSFGAGRLHNEQFF
>TRBV18|.|TRBJ2-7|.
TGTGCCAGCTCACCCGACCCGGATTACGAGCAGTACTTC
CASSPDPDYEQYF
>TRBV25-1|.|TRBJ2-7|.
TGTGCCAGCAGTGAAGTGAACGTGGGGTTCGACGAGCAGTACTTC
CASSEVNVGFDEQYF
>TRBV12-3/TRBV12-4|.|TRBJ1-4|.
TGTGCCAGCAGTTTAAGAGTTTCAGCCGGGGGTGAAAAACTGTTTTTT
CASSLRVSAGGEKLFF
>TRBV5-8|many|TRBJ2-7|.
TGTGCCAGCAGCAGAAAGGACAGTTACTACGAGCAGTACTTC
CASSRKDSYYEQYF
>TRBV6-6|.|TRBJ2-5|.
TGTGCCAGCGGTCCCTTGGGGGGGGGCGCAGATACGCAGTACTTC
CASGPLGGGADTQYF
>TRBV7-9|.|TRBJ2-2|TRBD2
TGTGCCAGCAGCCTTACCGGGACTAGCGGGACCGGGGAGCTGTTTTTT
CASSLTGTSGTGELFF
>TRBV4-2|many|TRBJ2-5|.
TGTGCCAGCAGCCTTGAGGAGACTAAACAAGAGACCCAGTACTTC
CASSLEETKQETQYF
>TRBV10-3|.|TRBJ2-3|.
TGTGCCAGCAGCCTATTGAGCGGGCACACAGATACGCAGTATTTT
CASSLLSGHTDTQYF
>TRBV6-5|many|TRBJ2-5|.
TGTGCCAGCAGCCTAGTGTGGGGGGCTCAAGAGACCCAGTACTTC
CASSLVWGAQETQYF
>TRBV7-9|.|TRBJ2-2|.
TGTGCCAGCAGTTACAGGACCGGGGGCACCGGGGAGCTGTTTTTT
CASSYRTGGTGELFF
>TRBV19|few|TRBJ1-2|TRBD1
TGTGCCAGTAGTACCCTCCGGGACAGCCTTACCTATGGCTACACCTTC
CASSTLRDSLTYGYTF
>TRBV7-6|once|TRBJ2-2|.
TGTGCCAGCAGCTTAAACTGGGGTGGAGCGGGGGAGCTGTTTTTT
CASSLNWGGAGELFF
>TRBV14|once|TRBJ2-5|TRBD2
TGTGCCAGCAGCCTTCGACTAGCGGGGGTTTTAGAGACCCAGTACTTC
CASSLRLAGVLETQYF
>TRBV6-6|.|TRBJ1-2|.
TGTGCCAGCAGTTACTTACTTCCTCAGGAAGAGGACTATGGCTACACCTTC
CASSYLLPQEEDYGYTF
>TRBV29-1|.|TRBJ2-7|TRBD1
TGCAGCTCCACGGCGGGACAGGGGACACGGGAGCAGTACTTC
CSSTAGQGTREQYF
>TRBV6-5|many|TRBJ2-5|.
TGTGCCAGCAGTTACTCGAAGGGGGTAGGAGAGACCCAGTACTTC
CASSYSKGVGETQYF
>TRBV24-1|.|TRBJ1-2|TRBD1
TGTGCCACCAGTGATGCGACAGGGAGGACCTATGGCTACACCTTC
CATSDATGRTYGYTF
>TRBV4-1|.|TRBJ2-5|.
TGTGCCAGCAGCCCCGTGCCCCCGGGACACTTAGAGACCCAGTACTTC
CASSPVPPGHLETQYF
>TRBV7-8|.|TRBJ1-5|.
TGTGCCAGCAGCCCCTTCCAGGGGCAGTCTGTTCAGCCCCAGCATTTT
CASSPFQGQSVQPQHF
>TRBV12-3/TRBV12-4|.|TRBJ2-3|.
TGTGCCAGCAGCCGCCGACTGGACGACATGGCAGATACGCAGTATTTT
CASSRRLDDMADTQYF
>TRBV2|.|TRBJ2-7|TRBD2
TGTGCCAGCAGTGAATGGAGGTCTAGCGGGGGCTACGAGCAGTACTTC
CASSEWRSSGGYEQYF
>TRBV5-8|many|TRBJ2-5|TRBD1
TGTGCCAGCAGCTGGGACAGACAAGAGACCCAGTACTTC
CASSWDRQETQYF
>TRBV6-1|.|TRBJ2-1|.
TGTGCCAGCAGTTTCGACAGAGACAATGAGCAGTTCTTC
CASSFDRDNEQFF
>TRBV5-8|many|TRBJ1-2|TRBD1
TGTGCCAGCAGATGGGGACAGACAAGCTATGGCTACACCTTC
CASRWGQTSYGYTF
>TRBV6-6|.|TRBJ2-3|.
TGTGCCAGCAGTGTAGCGGATAGCACAGATACGCAGTATTTT
CASSVADSTDTQYF
>TRBV12-5|many|TRBJ1-1|.
TGTGCTAGTGGCCCCGGGACGGTGAACACTGAAGCTTTCTTT
CASGPGTVNTEAFF
>TRBV7-9|.|TRBJ2-2|.
TGTGCCGGCAGCTTAGCCAGAACCGGGGAGCTGTTTTTT
CAGSLARTGELFF